This T cell receptor (beta chain) came from a study of CD8 T cells in ankylosing spondylitis. This clonotype was found a few times. Antigen specificity is unknown. The CDR3 is 15 residues long. Germline CDR1 and CDR2: DFQATT and SNEGSKA (reference sequence). Germline trimming cut 3 bases from V and 5 bases from J; bases unmatched to any gene: 6. Overall study results and limits: Among TCR beta sequences, a motif of eight highly homologous variants appeared characteristic of ankylosing spondylitis blood. Matched synovial fluid from ankylosing spondylitis patients was reported to be enriched for disease-linked clones.

TCRdb called the 5' RACE reads again in MiXCR, with one record for every CDR3 protein. This table holds about 220,000 distinct CDR3 sequences, around 19% found once. The sequenced sample was blood, either unsorted or a sorted T cell fraction (not recorded which). V and J are TRBV20-1 and TRBJ2-2; 10 bases agree with TRBD2. This receptor was taken from a male donor with ankylosing spondylitis. CDR3 DNA: TGCAGTGCTAGGGCTAGCGGGAGAGTTACCGGGGAGCTGTTTTTT. Protein: CSARASGRVTGELFF.